A selection of T cell receptor beta chains follows, all from one sample in a study of identifying expanded T cells in peripheral blood. Only in-frame clones appear in the TCRdb table, and some are missing; sequencing was by immunoSEQ multiplex PCR. The table records about 63,000 clones, about 85% of them present only once. The sequenced sample consisted of blood. These receptors were collected from a person aged 18 to 75 in good health. Each CDR3 is given with its conserved first and last residue. D genes are given only for firm matches. Clone sizes are given selectively: once, few, many, or a class where the clone is expanded.

d_gene	v_gene	j_gene	abundance	CDR3nt	CDR3aa
TRBD1	TRBV15	TRBJ1-2	NA	TGCGCCACCAGCAGCGGACAGGGGGGAAACTATGGCTACACCTTC	CATSSGQGGNYGYTF
TRBD2	TRBV5-8	TRBJ2-1	once	TGTGCCAGCAGCCAAGATCCTAGCGGGGGGTACAATGAGCAGTTCTTC	CASSQDPSGGYNEQFF
TRBD2	TRBV5-1	TRBJ2-7	few	TGCGCCAGCAGCTTGGTCAGTAGCGGGAGACGCCTTTACGAGCAGTACTTC	CASSLVSSGRRLYEQYF
NA	TRBV5-1	TRBJ2-3	once	TGCGCCAGCAGCTTGCCCAAAACAGGGTTCACAGATACGCAGTATTTT	CASSLPKTGFTDTQYF
NA	TRBV12-5	TRBJ2-5	NA	TGTGCTAGTGGTTTGGCTCCGCCGGGGACCCAGTACTTC	CASGLAPPGTQYF
NA	TRBV5-1	TRBJ2-2	NA	TGCGCCAGCAGCTTGTACCCTCCTCCGAACACCGGGGAGCTGTTTTTT	CASSLYPPPNTGELFF
NA	TRBV5-4	TRBJ2-7	few	TGTGCCAGCAGCTTGAAACCCACGGTAACCTACGAGCAGTACTTC	CASSLKPTVTYEQYF
NA	TRBV18	TRBJ1-2	NA	TGTGCCAGCTCACCAACAGGACCGGGACGTATGTTCTATGGCTACACCTTC	CASSPTGPGRMFYGYTF
TRBD1	TRBV7-2	TRBJ1-3	NA	TGTGCCAGCAGCCCTAAGACAGGGAGCTCTGGAAACACCATATATTTT	CASSPKTGSSGNTIYF
NA	TRBV18	TRBJ1-1	few	TGTGCCAGCTCAAGATCAGGGGTTCGGAACACTGAAGCTTTCTTT	CASSRSGVRNTEAFF
NA	TRBV29-1	TRBJ1-2	NA	TGCAGCGTGGTAGTGGGGCAGGGAGGCTACACCTTC	CSVVVGQGGYTF
TRBD1	TRBV19	TRBJ1-1	NA	TGTGCCAGTAGTATAGGTAAAGGGACAGGGAGGACTGAAGCTTTCTTT	CASSIGKGTGRTEAFF
NA	TRBV5-1	TRBJ1-4	NA	TGCGCCAGCAGCTTGGAGTCCTCCGGGGCGGAAAAACTGTTTTTT	CASSLESSGAEKLFF
TRBD1	TRBV9	TRBJ2-1	NA	TGTGCCAGCAGCTCAACCACCGGGACAGTATCCTACAATGAGCAGTTCTTC	CASSSTTGTVSYNEQFF
NA	TRBV7-6	TRBJ1-3	NA	TGTGCCAGCAGCTTAGAGTCCGGTCGAGGAAACACCATATATTTT	CASSLESGRGNTIYF
TRBD2	TRBV5-1	TRBJ2-5	NA	TGCGCCAGCAGCTCAGTCCAGGGTTCGGGGACTAGGGAGACCCAGTACTTC	CASSSVQGSGTRETQYF
TRBD1	TRBV5-4	TRBJ2-7	NA	TGTGCCAGCAGCTCCGAACAGGGGGCCAACGAGCAGTACTTC	CASSSEQGANEQYF
NA	TRBV2	TRBJ1-3	NA	TGTGCCAGCAGTGAGACGTGGATTTCGCTTCAGGGAAACACCATATATTTT	CASSETWISLQGNTIYF
NA	TRBV2	TRBJ2-2	NA	TGTGCCAGCAGTGCCGGGACGAACACCGGGGAGCTGTTTTTT	CASSAGTNTGELFF
NA	TRBV6-5	TRBJ1-1	NA	TGTGCCAGCAGTCACCTTAGAGGCACTGAAGCTTTCTTT	CASSHLRGTEAFF
NA	TRBV7-2	TRBJ2-1	NA	TGTGCCAGCAGCAACCCACTCCGCAATGAGCAGTTCTTC	CASSNPLRNEQFF
NA	TRBV5-4	TRBJ2-1	NA	TGTGCCAGCAGCTGGGGGAACTTAGCTGAGCAGTTCTTC	CASSWGNLAEQFF
TRBD2	TRBV4-2	TRBJ2-3	NA	TGTGCCAGCAACTCCAACCGGGGGGGCGACGCAGATACGCAGTATTTT	CASNSNRGGDADTQYF
NA	TRBV6-6	TRBJ1-3	many	TGTGCCAGCAGTTACGGGGATAGCTCTGGAAACACCATATATTTT	CASSYGDSSGNTIYF
TRBD1	TRBV15	TRBJ2-4	once	TGTGCCACCAGCAGAGATCGGAGAACAGGGGTTAGGGACATTCAGTACTTC	CATSRDRRTGVRDIQYF
NA	TRBV19	TRBJ2-3	NA	TGTGCCAGTAGTATAGATCAAGGGGTAGATACGCAGTATTTT	CASSIDQGVDTQYF
TRBD2	TRBV18	TRBJ2-7	NA	TGTGCCAGCTCACCGGAAGGGACTAGCTCCTACGAGCAGTACTTC	CASSPEGTSSYEQYF
NA	TRBV2	TRBJ2-2	NA	TGTGCCAGCAGACCGGACCGGGCCGGGGAGCTGTTTTTT	CASRPDRAGELFF
NA	TRBV11-2	TRBJ2-3	NA	TGTGCCAGCAGCCCTACCGCCGGGACTCGACAGTATTTT	CASSPTAGTRQYF
NA	TRBV6-1	TRBJ1-5	few	TGTGCCAGCAGTAAGGAATTCCGTCAGCCCCAGCATTTT	CASSKEFRQPQHF
TRBD2	TRBV6-1	TRBJ2-6	once	TGTGCCAGCAGTCCGGGGGGGGCTGGGGCCAACGTCCTGACTTTC	CASSPGGAGANVLTF
TRBD1	TRBV6-1	TRBJ2-7	NA	TGTGCCAGCAGTTGGGCCGGACAGGGGGCTGAGCAGTACTTC	CASSWAGQGAEQYF
NA	TRBV7-2	TRBJ2-7	NA	TGTGCCAGCAGACCAACAGGGTTGACCTACGAGCAGTACTTC	CASRPTGLTYEQYF
NA	TRBV10-1	TRBJ2-7	few	TGCGCCAGCGGAATGTACGAGCAGTACTTC	CASGMYEQYF
NA	TRBV14	TRBJ1-6	NA	TGTGCCAGCAGCCAAGGGGCCGCAGGTTTTTCACCCCTCCACTTT	CASSQGAAGFSPLHF
NA	TRBV5-1	TRBJ1-4	NA	TGCGCCAGCAGCTTGAGCGGGGGGCGTGATGAAAAACTGTTTTTT	CASSLSGGRDEKLFF
TRBD1	TRBV5-8	TRBJ2-5	NA	TGTGCCAGCAGCTCGGGACAGGGGAAGTGGGAGACCCAGTACTTC	CASSSGQGKWETQYF
TRBD2	TRBV7-9	TRBJ2-7	many	TGTGCCAGCGAATTAGGGAGACTAGCGGCAATAAACCCCTACGAGCAGTACTTC	CASELGRLAAINPYEQYF
TRBD1	TRBV19	TRBJ2-2	NA	TGTGCCAGTAGGATGACAGGGGGTGGTCTAACCGGGGAGCTGTTTTTT	CASRMTGGGLTGELFF
NA	TRBV9	TRBJ1-1	NA	TGTGCCAGCAGCGTAGAGGCAGGGTTGGGGGAAGCTTTCTTT	CASSVEAGLGEAFF
TRBD1	TRBV7-2	TRBJ2-7	NA	TGTGCCAGCAGCTCGACCGGGACAGGGGCATTCGAGCAGTACTTC	CASSSTGTGAFEQYF
NA	TRBV7-8	TRBJ1-1	NA	TGTGCCAGCAGCGTGGGCCAGGGCTACACTGAAGCTTTCTTT	CASSVGQGYTEAFF
TRBD1	TRBV7-8	TRBJ2-7	NA	TGTGCCAGCAGCTTAGATTCTCGACTCGTAGGACAGGGGGCTTTCTCCTACGAGCAGTACTTC	CASSLDSRLVGQGAFSYEQYF
NA	TRBV18	TRBJ2-2	few	TGTGCCAGCTCACCGGGGGGCGAAACCGGGGAGCTGTTTTTT	CASSPGGETGELFF
NA	TRBV6-1	TRBJ2-7	NA	TGTGCCAGCAGTGAAGGCGGTACAGGGTTTTACGAGCAGTACTTC	CASSEGGTGFYEQYF
NA	TRBV5-4	TRBJ1-6	medium-sized	TGTGCCAGCAGTAACAGAGAGAAGAATTCACCCCTCCACTTT	CASSNREKNSPLHF
NA	TRBV11-3	TRBJ1-2	NA	TGTGCCAGCAGCCCCGCGGGAACGACCTATGGCTACACCTTC	CASSPAGTTYGYTF
TRBD1	TRBV5-4	TRBJ1-2	NA	TGTGCCAGCAGCGCCGTGACAGGGGGCGACTATGGCTACACCTTC	CASSAVTGGDYGYTF
NA	TRBV6-6	TRBJ2-2	NA	TGTGCCAGCAGTTACGAGGAGGGTGGCGTCGGGGAGCTGTTTTTT	CASSYEEGGVGELFF
NA	TRBV7-2	TRBJ2-3	NA	TGTGCCAGCAGCTTACTCGGGTATACGCAGTATTTT	CASSLLGYTQYF
NA	TRBV6-5	TRBJ1-3	once	TGTGCCAGCAGTTACCTGCGGGGAGACACCATATATTTT	CASSYLRGDTIYF
NA	TRBV19	TRBJ2-3	once	TGTGCCAGTAGTATAAGCGGATTCACAGATACGCAGTATTTT	CASSISGFTDTQYF
TRBD2	TRBV7-2	TRBJ2-3	NA	TGTGCCAGCAGCGGATTGGGGACTAGCCTTAGCACAGATACGCAGTATTTT	CASSGLGTSLSTDTQYF
NA	TRBV25-1	TRBJ1-3	NA	TGTGCCAGCGAGACAGACTCTGGAAACACCATATATTTT	CASETDSGNTIYF
TRBD1	TRBV19	TRBJ1-5	once	TGTGCCAGTAGCGTGACAGGGGGGAATCAGCCCCAGCATTTT	CASSVTGGNQPQHF
NA	TRBV10-3	TRBJ1-3	once	TGTGCCATCAGTGTTAGCTCTGGAAACACCATATATTTT	CAISVSSGNTIYF
NA	TRBV5-4	TRBJ2-4	NA	TGTGCCAGCAGCTCGCCAGCTGCCAAAAACATTCAGTACTTC	CASSSPAAKNIQYF
TRBD1	TRBV6-1	TRBJ1-2	NA	TGTGCCAGCAGAGGACAGGGAGGGGGGAATGGCTACACCTTC	CASRGQGGGNGYTF